What follows are 24 T cell receptor beta chains derived from one specimen sequenced in a study of blood T cell repertoires in COVID-19. Method: immunoSEQ multiplex PCR; TCRdb's copy keeps in-frame clones and lacks some. The sample consists of tens of thousands of clones, 85% to 90% of them appearing once. Specimen: peripheral blood. The origin of the receptors is a man over 45 with active COVID-19.

This chain connects TRBV29-1 to TRBJ2-5, with a tentative D call TRBD2 (7 bases). The germline CDR1 and CDR2 sequences are SQVTM and ANQGSEA. The CDR3 covers 14 residues. V lost 6 bases to trimming and J lost 4 bases, with 18 bases between them. The CDR3 region has the DNA TGCAGCGTCGGAATAGGGGGGGGCGGAGAGACCCAGTACTTC. Its translation is CSVGIGGGGETQYF. Full variable domain (missing parts from reference TRBV29-1 and TRBJ2-5): SAVISQKPSRDICQRGTSLTIQCQVDSQVTMMFWYRQQPGQSLTLIATANQGSEATYESGFVIDKFPISRPNLTFSTLTVSNMSPEDSSIYLCSVGIGGGGETQYFGPGTRLLVL.

This chain uses TRBV13 with TRBJ2-2, with D tentatively TRBD2 (6 bases). The V end was cut by 6 bases, the J end by 7 bases, with 9 bases between. The CDR3 loop spans 12 amino acids. Looked up from germline, CDR1 is PRHDT and CDR2 is FYEKMQ (reference sequence). The CDR3 here is CASREGSGELFF. Written as DNA, the CDR3 is TGTGCCAGCAGGGAGGGGAGCGGGGAGCTGTTTTTT. Together with reference TRBV13 and TRBJ2-2, the CDR3 gives the full variable domain: AAGVIQSPRHLIKEKRETATLKCYPIPRHDTVYWYQQGPGQDPQFLISFYEKMQSDKGSIPDRFSAQQFSDYHSELNMSSLELGDSALYFCASREGSGELFFGEGSRLTVL.

This clone occurred a few times. The J gene is TRBJ2-7, the V gene TRBV4-1; TRBD2 matches at 11 bases. The CDR3 has 15 amino acids. V dropped 3 bases and J dropped 3; count of bases not matched to a gene: 4. Germline CDR1 MGHRA, CDR2 YSYEKL. CDR3 loop: CASSHAGTSGYEQYF. As DNA, the CDR3 is TGCGCCAGCAGCCATGCCGGGACTAGCGGCTACGAGCAGTACTTC.

The chain employs TRBV30 and TRBJ1-6; D remains ambiguous. CDR3 size: 14 residues. Germline V gene data show CDR1 as GTSNPN and CDR2 as SVGIG (reference sequence). Trimming removed 3 bases at V and 0 bases at J, with 6 bases between. The CDR3 reads CAWSSVSYNSPLHF. Written as DNA, the CDR3 is TGTGCCTGGAGCAGCGTCTCCTATAATTCACCCCTCCACTTT.

The genes are TRBV7-3 and TRBJ2-5; no reliable D call. The CDR3 totals 13 residues. CDR1 is SGHTA, CDR2 FQGTGA, per germline. V was cut by 2 bases and J by 5 bases, with 9 bases left in between. CDR3 sequence: CASSLGPFETQYF. The CDR3 nucleotides are TGTGCCAGCAGCTTAGGGCCTTTTGAGACCCAGTACTTC.

This chain connects TRBV7-2 to TRBJ2-3; 7 bases align to TRBD2. From germline, CDR1 is SGHTA and CDR2 FQGNSA. J lost 1 base, V lost 3 bases, and 4 bases had no gene match. The CDR3 extends over 15 amino acids. Here the CDR3 reads CASSFRGDRTDTQYF. The CDR3 DNA sequence: TGTGCCAGCAGCTTTCGGGGGGACCGCACAGATACGCAGTATTTT. Together with reference TRBV7-2 and TRBJ2-3, the CDR3 gives the full variable domain: GAGVSQSPSNKVTEKGKDVELRCDPISGHTALYWYRQSLGQGLEFLIYFQGNSAPDKSGLPSDRFSAERTGGSVSTLTIQRTQQEDSAVYLCASSFRGDRTDTQYFGPGTRLTVL.

The chain is built from TRBV5-1 and TRBJ1-1, with D perhaps matching TRBD1 (5 bases). Germline V gene lookup returns CDR1 SGHRS and CDR2 YFSETQ. V was cut by 5 bases and J by 4 bases, with 15 bases left in between. The CDR3 runs 14 residues. The CDR3 coding sequence is TGCGCCAGCAGTCGACCAGGGTTTTCCACTGAAGCTTTCTTT. The encoded protein is CASSRPGFSTEAFF.

V is TRBV7-6 and J is TRBJ2-1; 7 bases are shared with TRBD2. Unmatched junction bases numbered 11, after V lost 6 bases and J lost 0 bases. The V gene's germline CDR1 is SGHVS and CDR2 FNYEAQ. This CDR3 spans 17 amino acids. The CDR3 bases are TGTGCCAGCAGACCGACGGGAGGCGCCAGCTCCTACAATGAGCAGTTCTTC. Its protein product is CASRPTGGASSYNEQFF.

The chain uses TRBV7-8 and TRBJ2-7; weak D call: TRBD2 (6 bases). CDR3 length: 17 amino acids. Germline assignment: CDR1 SGHVS and CDR2 FQNEAQ. The V end lost 0 bases, the J end lost 0 bases, and 15 bases lay between the germline ends. CDR3 DNA sequence: TGTGCCAGCAGCTTAGCGTGGGCGGGGCTAAGCTCCTACGAGCAGTACTTC. It encodes CASSLAWAGLSSYEQYF.

The V gene is TRBV11-3, the J gene TRBJ2-3; 10 nucleotides line up with TRBD1. V lost 5 bases, J lost 3 bases, and 8 bases stayed unmatched. Germline values: CDR1 SGHNT, CDR2 YENEEA. This CDR3 contains 16 residues. In DNA form, the CDR3 reads TGTGCCAGCAGCGCGGGGGACAGGGGACAGACAGATACGCAGTATTTT. This encodes CASSAGDRGQTDTQYF.

The V and J genes are TRBV28 and TRBJ2-7; 7 bases align to TRBD2. Germline CDR1 is MDHEN and CDR2 is SYDVKM. V shed 6 bases, J shed 2 bases, and the junction held 10 bases outside the gene matches. The CDR3 is made up of 15 amino acids. The CDR3 region has the DNA TGTGCCAGCAGCCCCGGGCGGGGGAGAGCCTACGAGCAGTACTTC. Its protein is CASSPGRGRAYEQYF.

This clone occurred once. The chain carries TRBV25-1 and TRBJ2-2; D is undetermined. V was cut by 4 bases and J by 1 base, with 10 bases left in between. The CDR3 is made up of 15 amino acids. Germline values: CDR1 MGHDK, CDR2 SYGVNS. In nucleotides, the CDR3 is TGTGCCAGCAGTGCGCAGGCGAAGAACACCGGGGAGCTGTTTTTT. Its protein is CASSAQAKNTGELFF. The full variable domain, its missing parts supplied by reference TRBV25-1 and TRBJ2-2, is EADIYQTPRYLVIGTGKKITLECSQTMGHDKMYWYQQDPGMELHLIHYSYGVNSTEKGDLSSESTVSRIRTEHFPLTLESARPSHTSQYLCASSAQAKNTGELFFGEGSRLTVL.

The chain joins TRBV28 to TRBJ2-7; TRBD1 aligns across 10 bases. Germline CDR1 reads MDHEN; CDR2 reads SYDVKM. V lost 4 bases, J lost 2 bases, and 11 bases stayed unmatched. The CDR3 has 17 residues. This CDR3 reads CASSSRLRTGGTYEQYF. CDR3 coding DNA: TGTGCCAGCAGTTCCCGACTCCGGACAGGGGGGACCTACGAGCAGTACTTC.

The J gene is TRBJ1-1, the V gene TRBV7-9; the D gene is possibly TRBD1 (5 bases). CDR1 and CDR2 from the germline V gene are SEHNR and FQNEAQ (reference sequence). The V and J ends lost 3 bases and 5 bases respectively, with 10 bases between them. This CDR3 spans 13 amino acids. This CDR3 reads CASSFSGPTEAFF. The CDR3 DNA follows: TGTGCCAGCAGCTTCTCAGGGCCGACTGAAGCTTTCTTT.

The chain employs TRBV6-6 and TRBJ2-1; TRBD1 agrees at 7 bases. The ends lost 0 bases at V and 7 bases at J; junction bases unmatched: 6. CDR3 length equals 15 residues. Germline V gene data show CDR1 as MNHNY and CDR2 as SVGAGI (reference sequence). The CDR3 here is CASSYSDRVGNEQFF. CDR3 DNA: TGTGCCAGCAGTTACTCTGACAGGGTGGGGAATGAGCAGTTCTTC.

The J gene is TRBJ1-6, the V gene TRBV9; the D is unclear. This CDR3 contains 14 residues. V was shortened by 2 bases and J by 7 bases, with 10 bases between the two germline ends. CDR1 SGDLS and CDR2 YYNGEE come from the germline V gene. CDR3 nucleotides: TGTGCCAGCAGCGTTCTTGCCGGGAATTCACCCCTCCACTTT. It encodes CASSVLAGNSPLHF. The full variable domain, rest sourced from reference TRBV9 and TRBJ1-6, is DSGVTQTPKHLITATGQRVTLRCSPRSGDLSVYWYQQSLDQGLQFLIQYYNGEERAKGNILERFSAQQFPDLHSELNLSSLELGDSALYFCASSVLAGNSPLHFGNGTRLTVT.

The J gene is TRBJ2-7, the V gene TRBV11-2, with a tentative D call TRBD2 (7 bases). Per the germline V gene, CDR1 is SGHAT and CDR2 is FQNNGV. V was trimmed by 6 bases and J by 1 base, leaving 16 bases between them. The CDR3 sequence is 15 residues long. The CDR3 bases are TGTGCCAGCAGTTGGGCGGGGGCCTCATCCTACGAGCAGTACTTC. Amino acids: CASSWAGASSYEQYF. The full variable domain, rest sourced from reference TRBV11-2 and TRBJ2-7, is EAGVAQSPRYKIIEKRQSVAFWCNPISGHATLYWYQQILGQGPKLLIQFQNNGVVDDSQLPKDRFSAERLKGVDSTLKIQPAKLEDSAVYLCASSWAGASSYEQYFGPGTRLTVT.

The chain carries TRBV11-1 and TRBJ1-1; 10 nucleotides line up with TRBD1. From germline, CDR1 is SGHAT and CDR2 FQDESV (reference sequence). This CDR3 has 16 amino acids. Unmatched junction bases numbered 7, after V lost 0 bases and J lost 6 bases. The CDR3 reads CASSLARDRGTAEAFF. The CDR3 DNA follows: TGTGCCAGCAGCTTAGCCCGGGACAGGGGTACGGCTGAAGCTTTCTTT.

The V and J genes are TRBV21-1 and TRBJ2-7; no check of the table's D call, TRBD2, against the DNA was made. TRBV21-1 corresponds to a pseudogene. The CDR3 consists of 16 residues. DNA of the CDR3: TGTGCCAGCAGCAGAGGGACTAGCGGAGACTCCTACGAGCAGTACTTC. Its protein product is CASSRGTSGDSYEQYF.

This rearrangement joins TRBV11-2 to TRBJ2-3; 7 positions agree with TRBD2. The CDR3 is 17 amino acids. CDR1 and CDR2 from the germline V gene are SGHAT and FQNNGV. V was pared by 1 base and J by 3 bases, with 10 bases of the junction left unmatched. CDR3 protein: CASSLAASGVRTDTQYF. Here the CDR3 DNA reads TGTGCCAGCAGCTTAGCGGCTAGCGGAGTACGGACAGATACGCAGTATTTT.

The chain links TRBV19 to TRBJ2-7, with 9 bases fitting TRBD1. Germline V gene lookup returns CDR1 LNHDA and CDR2 SQIVND (reference sequence). The ends lost 4 bases at V and 4 bases at J; junction bases unmatched: 8. The CDR3 loop spans 15 amino acids. CDR3 nucleotide sequence: TGTGCCAGTAGTACAAGACAGGGGGTATCGTACGAGCAGTACTTC. Its protein is CASSTRQGVSYEQYF.

The sample holds one count of this clone. V and J are TRBV5-6 and TRBJ2-7; TRBD2 matches 7 bases. This CDR3 contains 17 residues. J gave up 1 base and V 1 base, and 11 bases lay outside the gene matches. The V gene's germline CDR1 is SGHDT and CDR2 YYEEEE. The CDR3 DNA sequence: TGTGCCAGCAGCTTGTCTTGGGTGGCGGGAGTTTCCTACGAGCAGTACTTC. Translated, it gives CASSLSWVAGVSYEQYF.

The chain has TRBV4-3 and TRBJ1-6; no firm D call. With 0 bases removed from V and 4 bases from J, the gap between germline ends came to 7 bases. This CDR3 has 15 residues. The germline gives CDR1 LGHNA, CDR2 YSLEER. The CDR3 region has the DNA TGCGCCAGCAGCCAAGATCGCGATTATAATTCACCCCTCCACTTT. Amino acid sequence: CASSQDRDYNSPLHF.

The chain joins TRBV5-1 to TRBJ2-5, with a possible D match to TRBD1 (6 bases). CDR1 is SGHRS, CDR2 YFSETQ, per germline. Trimming took 0 bases from V and 4 from J, leaving 16 bases between them. The CDR3 loop spans 16 amino acids. In nucleotides, the CDR3 is TGCGCCAGCAGCTTGGCGCAGGTAATAGGGGGAGAGACCCAGTACTTC. It yields the protein CASSLAQVIGGETQYF.